These 18 T cell receptor beta chains share one sample of origin, sequenced in a study of T cells in Graves' hyperthyroidism and ophthalmopathy. Researchers amplified the TCR beta CDR3 regions from RNA transcripts. Using the HTBI primer set, a first-round RT-PCR was run on the TCR CDR3. TCRdb recomputed calls from the multiplex PCR reads with MiXCR, one row per CDR3 protein. The sample comprises approximately 560,000 distinct CDR3 sequences, 40% to 55% of which are singletons, and just over 8% rests with the top ten. Sequencing was performed on peripheral blood or thyroid tissue (not recorded which). Receptors were obtained from a woman aged 18-29 years with Graves' hyperthyroidism.

This clonotype showed up just a few times. V gene TRBV12-3 or TRBV12-4 combines with J gene TRBJ2-7, with D possibly TRBD2 on 6 matching bases. Trimming left V 6 bases short and J 5 bases short, with 11 bases between. This CDR3 contains 12 residues. CDR3 in DNA: TGTGCCAGCAGGATTCTAGCGAACGAGCAGTACTTC. Residues: CASRILANEQYF.

The table lists this clonotype with many counts. The chain couples TRBV15 to TRBJ2-6, with a possible D match to TRBD2 (5 bases). V was clipped by 2 bases and J by 0 bases, with 5 bases between them. Germline assignment: CDR1 LNHNV and CDR2 YYDKDF (reference sequence). The CDR3 is 15 residues long. DNA for the CDR3: TGTGCCACCAGCAGACGGGGCTCTGGGGCCAACGTCCTGACTTTC. Translating gives CATSRRGSGANVLTF.

This clonotype has ten or more counts. V usage is TRBV29-1 and J usage is TRBJ2-5; perhaps TRBD2 as D (6 bases). Germline-derived CDR1 and CDR2 are SQVTM and ANQGSEA. Trimming took off 4 bases at V and 5 bases at J, with 17 bases between the two ends. CDR3 size: 14 residues. The CDR3 DNA sequence: TGCAGCGTTGTGGGGCTAGCGCTGTTGGAGACCCAGTACTTC. Its translation: CSVVGLALLETQYF. Together with reference TRBV29-1 and TRBJ2-5, the CDR3 gives the full variable domain: SAVISQKPSRDICQRGTSLTIQCQVDSQVTMMFWYRQQPGQSLTLIATANQGSEATYESGFVIDKFPISRPNLTFSTLTVSNMSPEDSSIYLCSVVGLALLETQYFGPGTRLLVL.

The chain links TRBV25-1 to TRBJ1-2, with 8 bases fitting TRBD1. Germline CDR1 and CDR2: MGHDK and SYGVNS. The CDR3 consists of 13 residues. Here the CDR3 DNA reads TGTGCTAGCCTCCGAACAGGGGGCTATGGCTACACCTTC. This codes for CASLRTGGYGYTF.

The chain employs TRBV19 and TRBJ1-2; 9 positions match TRBD1. This CDR3 region has 13 residues. Germline CDR1 is LNHDA and CDR2 is SQIVND (reference sequence). The ends lost 6 bases at V and 4 bases at J; junction bases unmatched: 3. The CDR3 loop is CASRRDRAYGYTF. The DNA for the CDR3 is TGTGCCAGTAGAAGGGACAGGGCCTATGGCTACACCTTC.

This clonotype was recorded a few times. V gene TRBV11-2 combines with J gene TRBJ1-1; TRBD1 matches 7 bases. Trimming cost V 7 bases and J 0 bases; bases outside gene matches: 11. CDR1 and CDR2 (germline): SGHAT, FQNNGV. The CDR3 loop spans 16 amino acids. The CDR3 region is CASNRQGNPMNTEAFF. DNA of the CDR3: TGTGCCAGCAACAGACAGGGCAACCCGATGAACACTGAAGCTTTCTTT. Supplemented by reference TRBV11-2 and TRBJ1-1, the full variable domain reads EAGVAQSPRYKIIEKRQSVAFWCNPISGHATLYWYQQILGQGPKLLIQFQNNGVVDDSQLPKDRFSAERLKGVDSTLKIQPAKLEDSAVYLCASNRQGNPMNTEAFFGQGTRLTVV.

The V call is TRBV7-9, the J call TRBJ2-6; the D gene is possibly TRBD1 (6 bases). This CDR3 spans 13 amino acids. The germline gives CDR1 SEHNR, CDR2 FQNEAQ (reference sequence). The V end lost 5 bases, the J end lost 4 bases, and 6 bases lay between the germline ends. The CDR3 region is CASSGQGANVLTF. CDR3 nucleotide sequence: TGTGCCAGCAGCGGACAGGGGGCCAACGTCCTGACTTTC.

The genes are TRBV6-5 and TRBJ1-5; possibly TRBD1 for D (6 bases). CDR1 and CDR2 (germline): MNHEY, SVGAGI. The CDR3 totals 15 residues. The V end was cut by 0 bases, the J end by 2 bases, with 8 bases between. CDR3 in amino acids: CASSYSRQGNQPQHF. Written as DNA, the CDR3 is TGTGCCAGCAGTTACTCGAGACAGGGCAATCAGCCCCAGCATTTT.

This clonotype was counted ten times or more. The chain recombines TRBV20-1 with TRBJ1-6; D is ambiguous. Trimming pared 3 bases from V and 6 bases from J, leaving 3 bases between. The CDR3 runs to 11 residues. CDR1 and CDR2 (germline): DFQATT, SNEGSKA (reference sequence). CDR3 sequence reads: CSARFNSPLHF. DNA for the CDR3: TGCAGTGCTAGGTTTAATTCACCCCTCCACTTT.

This clonotype was counted many times. CDR3 coding DNA: TGTGCCAGCAGCTTACAGGGGTACGACACTGAAGCTTTCTTT. Protein product: CASSLQGYDTEAFF. This chain uses TRBV2 with TRBJ1-1; 7 bases are a match to TRBD1. The CDR3 runs to 14 residues. Trimming at V came to 6 bases and at J to 3 bases, leaving 7 bases not matched to a gene. Germline assignment: CDR1 SNHLY and CDR2 FYNNEI.

The genes are TRBV7-9 and TRBJ2-2, with 9 bases identical to TRBD2. Germline assignment: CDR1 SEHNR and CDR2 FQNEAQ (reference sequence). The CDR3 totals 13 residues. Germline trimming cut 5 bases from V and 7 bases from J; bases unmatched to any gene: 2. This CDR3 is CASSSGRIGELFF. The CDR3, as DNA: TGTGCCAGCAGCAGCGGGAGGATCGGGGAGCTGTTTTTT.

This chain uses TRBV12-3 or TRBV12-4 with TRBJ1-2; D remains unclear. The V end lost 3 bases, the J end lost 2 bases, and 13 bases lay between the germline ends. The CDR3 is 15 residues long. The CDR3 DNA reads as TGTGCCAGCAGTTTGATGGGAGGGTCGAACTATGGCTACACCTTC. Translation: CASSLMGGSNYGYTF.

The chain joins TRBV10-3 to TRBJ2-7, with TRBD2 matching 10 bases. Germline V gene data show CDR1 as ENHRY and CDR2 as SYGVKD. There are 15 residues in the CDR3. The J segment lost 6 bases and the V segment lost 6 bases, leaving 11 bases of the junction unmatched. The CDR3 bases are TGTGCCATCAGGGTCCAAGGACTAGCGGAGTCCGAGCAGTACTTC. The encoded protein is CAIRVQGLAESEQYF.

A note on this clonotype: Being one base from a much bigger clone, this may be a read error. The V and J genes are TRBV20-1 and TRBJ1-1; no definite D call. V lost 1 base and J 1 base, leaving 7 bases between the germline ends. This CDR3 is 13 amino acids long. CDR1 DFQATT and CDR2 SNEGSKA come from the germline V gene (reference sequence). CDR3 bases: TGCAGTGCTAGAGCGGGGAAGAACACTGAAGCTTTCTTT. Its protein product is CSARAGKNTEAFF.

The sample holds a few counts of this clonotype. The genes are TRBV7-9 and TRBJ2-7; 8 nucleotides line up with TRBD1. The CDR3 contains 14 residues. J was trimmed by 4 bases and V by 6 bases; bases with no gene match: 8. CDR1 and CDR2 (germline): SEHNR, FQNEAQ (reference sequence). CDR3 amino acids: CASSQDRDVYEQYF. Here the CDR3 DNA reads TGTGCCAGCAGTCAGGACAGGGACGTGTACGAGCAGTACTTC.

V is TRBV20-1 and J is TRBJ1-4; 8 bases line up with TRBD1. This CDR3 is built from 12 residues. V was clipped by 3 bases and J by 6 bases; unmatched bases: 0. Per the germline V gene, CDR1 is DFQATT and CDR2 is SNEGSKA (reference sequence). CDR3 protein: CSARTGDEKLFF. The CDR3 DNA reads as TGCAGTGCTAGGACAGGGGATGAAAAACTGTTTTTT.

J is TRBJ1-3 and V is TRBV2, with no clear D. The CDR3 runs to 16 residues. Trimming removed 3 bases from V and 0 bases from J, with 12 bases in between. CDR1 and CDR2 from the germline V gene are SNHLY and FYNNEI. CDR3 sequence (DNA): TGTGCCAGCAGTGATTCGCGCACAGCCTCTGGAAACACCATATATTTT. Residues: CASSDSRTASGNTIYF.

The gene calls are TRBV7-9 and TRBJ1-6, with D possibly being TRBD1 (5 bases). Germline values: CDR1 SEHNR, CDR2 FQNEAQ (reference sequence). Trimming took off 3 bases at V and 8 bases at J, with 11 bases between the two ends. The CDR3 length is 14 residues. The DNA for the CDR3 is TGTGCCAGCAGCTTGGTCACAGGTCATTCACCCCTCCACTTT. It translates to CASSLVTGHSPLHF. The full variable domain, its missing parts supplied by reference TRBV7-9 and TRBJ1-6, is DTGVSQNPRHKITKRGQNVTFRCDPISEHNRLYWYRQTLGQGPEFLTYFQNEAQLEKSRLLSDRFSAERPKGSFSTLEIQRTEQGDSAMYLCASSLVTGHSPLHFGNGTRLTVT.